The present TCR beta chain was sequenced within a study of beta chain features in type 1 diabetes. Study outcomes and limitations: Shortening that was moderate but significant affected the TCRB CDR3s of Type 1 diabetes patients in all four CD4+ subsets. Within patients, naive, central memory and Treg TCRB repertoires seemed more similar than within healthy donors.

CDR3 length: 12 amino acids. Per the germline V gene, CDR1 is SGHNT and CDR2 is YENEEA. The V and J ends lost 0 bases and 8 bases respectively, with 7 bases between them. Expressed TCRB transcripts were sequenced because the entire RNA isolate underwent reverse transcription. Generated by immunoSEQ multiplex PCR, the TCRdb table keeps only in-frame clones and is missing some. The sample records 600,000 to 700,000 clones, approximately 13% being singletons. Sort purity for all populations was recorded as exceeding 98%. With regard to this clone: Its matching antigen is unknown.

The J gene is TRBJ1-2, the V gene TRBV11-3; D gene ambiguous. Sequences were obtained from naive CD4+ T cells from blood. The TCR sequence derives from a man aged 25 to 40 with type 1 diabetes. The CDR3 region is CASSLDQVGYTF. The DNA for the CDR3 is TGTGCCAGCAGCTTAGATCAGGTCGGCTACACCTTC.